This TCR beta chain was recovered during a study of T-cell reconstitution after alpha-beta-depleted transplantation in children. Study-wide results and caveats: One year after transplant, T-cell counts and diversity came mostly from newly produced T cells.

Note on this clonotype: Its antigen is as yet unknown.

Preparation of the TCRbeta library was carried out with unique molecular identifiers. TCRdb called the PCR reads again in MiXCR, with one record for every CDR3 protein. The sample has around 250,000 distinct CDR3 sequences; under 30% are singletons. Trimming took off 5 bases at V and 0 bases at J, with 11 bases between the two ends. CDR3 length: 15 residues. Per the germline V gene, CDR1 is MNHNS and CDR2 is SASEGT. The chain employs TRBV6-1 and TRBJ1-3, with D tentatively TRBD1 (5 bases). The specimen comprised PBMCs, sampled before TCRalphabeta/CD19-depleted stem cell transplant. The receptor was derived from a girl aged 2 to 9 with Fanconi anemia, due to receive a stem cell transplant. The CDR3 loop reads CASSPIQGSGNTIYF. In nucleotides, the CDR3 is TGTGCCAGCAGTCCTATTCAGGGCTCTGGAAACACCATATATTTT.